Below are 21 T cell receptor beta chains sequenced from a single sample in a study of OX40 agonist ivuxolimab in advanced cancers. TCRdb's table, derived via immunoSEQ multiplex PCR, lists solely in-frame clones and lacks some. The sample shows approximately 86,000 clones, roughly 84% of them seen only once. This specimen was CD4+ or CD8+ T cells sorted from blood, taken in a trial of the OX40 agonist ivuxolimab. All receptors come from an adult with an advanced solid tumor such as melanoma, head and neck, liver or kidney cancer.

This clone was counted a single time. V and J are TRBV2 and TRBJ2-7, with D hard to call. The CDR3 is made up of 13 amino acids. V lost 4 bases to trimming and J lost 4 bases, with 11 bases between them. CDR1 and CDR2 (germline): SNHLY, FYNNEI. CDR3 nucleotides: TGTGCCAGCAGTGTGACTGGATCTTACGAGCAGTACTTC. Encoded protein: CASSVTGSYEQYF. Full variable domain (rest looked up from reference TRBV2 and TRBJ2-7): EPEVTQTPSHQVTQMGQEVILRCVPISNHLYFYWYRQILGQKVEFLVSFYNNEISEKSEIFDDQFSVERPDGSNFTLKIRSTKLEDSAMYFCASSVTGSYEQYFGPGTRLTVT.

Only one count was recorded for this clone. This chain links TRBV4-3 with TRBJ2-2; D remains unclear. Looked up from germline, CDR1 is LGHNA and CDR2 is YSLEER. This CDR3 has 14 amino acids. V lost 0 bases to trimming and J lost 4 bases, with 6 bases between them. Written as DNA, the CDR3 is TGCGCCAGCAGCCAAGAACCGGTCACCGGGGAGCTGTTTTTT. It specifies CASSQEPVTGELFF.

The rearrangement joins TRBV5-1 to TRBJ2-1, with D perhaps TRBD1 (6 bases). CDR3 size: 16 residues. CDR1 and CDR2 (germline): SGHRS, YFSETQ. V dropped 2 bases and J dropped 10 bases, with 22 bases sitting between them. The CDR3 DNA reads TGCGCCAGCAGCTTCGTCTTGAACAGGGTTGCAGGCGAGCAGTTCTTC. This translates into CASSFVLNRVAGEQFF.

DNA of the CDR3: TGTGCCAGCAGCACCTCTCCTTTGACACCTTATGGCTACACCTTC. Amino acids: CASSTSPLTPYGYTF. The V and J genes are TRBV5-6 and TRBJ1-2; D not certain. CDR1 and CDR2 from the germline V gene are SGHDT and YYEEEE. The CDR3 has 15 amino acids. Trimming removed 4 bases from V and 5 bases from J, with 18 bases in between.

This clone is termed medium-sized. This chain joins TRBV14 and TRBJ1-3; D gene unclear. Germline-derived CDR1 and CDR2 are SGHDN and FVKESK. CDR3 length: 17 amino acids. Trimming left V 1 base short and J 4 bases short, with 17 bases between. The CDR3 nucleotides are TGTGCCAGCAGCCAAGGTTTGAAGCCTCGAACCGGAAACACCATATATTTT. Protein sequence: CASSQGLKPRTGNTIYF.

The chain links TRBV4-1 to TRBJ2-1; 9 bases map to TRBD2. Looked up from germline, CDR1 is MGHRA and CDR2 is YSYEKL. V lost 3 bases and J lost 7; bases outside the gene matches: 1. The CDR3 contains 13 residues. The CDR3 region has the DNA TGCGCCAGCAGCCATAGCGGGAGTAATGAGCAGTTCTTC. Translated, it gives CASSHSGSNEQFF.

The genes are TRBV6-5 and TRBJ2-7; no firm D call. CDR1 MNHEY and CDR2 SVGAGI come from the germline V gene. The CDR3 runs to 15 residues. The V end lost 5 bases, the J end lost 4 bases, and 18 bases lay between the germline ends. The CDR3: CASSTAMAAVYEQYF. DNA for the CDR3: TGTGCCAGCAGTACTGCTATGGCGGCAGTTTACGAGCAGTACTTC.

The CDR3 protein is CASSRQGASPNSPLHF. CDR3 bases: TGTGCCAGCAGCCGACAGGGGGCTAGTCCAAATTCACCCCTCCACTTT. The rearrangement joins TRBV7-2 to TRBJ1-6, with 10 bases that match TRBD1. The germline CDR1 and CDR2 sequences are SGHTA and FQGNSA. The CDR3 is 16 amino acids. Trimming took 5 bases from V and 7 from J; bases not matched to a gene: 8.

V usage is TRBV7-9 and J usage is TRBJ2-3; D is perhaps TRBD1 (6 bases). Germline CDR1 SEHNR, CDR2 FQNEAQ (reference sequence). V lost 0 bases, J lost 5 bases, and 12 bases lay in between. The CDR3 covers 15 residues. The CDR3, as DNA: TGTGCCAGCAGCTTAGCACAGGGCAGTAGAGATACGCAGTATTTT. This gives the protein CASSLAQGSRDTQYF.

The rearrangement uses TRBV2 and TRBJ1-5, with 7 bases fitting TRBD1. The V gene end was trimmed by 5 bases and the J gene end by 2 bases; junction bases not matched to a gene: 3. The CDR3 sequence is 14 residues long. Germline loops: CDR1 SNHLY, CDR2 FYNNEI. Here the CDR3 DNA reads TGTGCCAGCAGTCTAGGGGGCGGCAATCAGCCCCAGCATTTT. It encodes CASSLGGGNQPQHF.

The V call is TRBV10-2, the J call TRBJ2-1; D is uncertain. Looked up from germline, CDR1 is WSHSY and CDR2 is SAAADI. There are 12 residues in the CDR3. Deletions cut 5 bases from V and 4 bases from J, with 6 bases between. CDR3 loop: CASSTAYNEQFF. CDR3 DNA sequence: TGCGCCAGCAGTACAGCTTACAATGAGCAGTTCTTC.

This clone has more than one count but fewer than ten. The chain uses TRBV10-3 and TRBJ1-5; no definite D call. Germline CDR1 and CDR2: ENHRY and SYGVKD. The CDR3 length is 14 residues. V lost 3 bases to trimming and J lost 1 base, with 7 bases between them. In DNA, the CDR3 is TGTGCCATCAGTGACATCCCGAGCAATCAGCCCCAGCATTTT. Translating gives CAISDIPSNQPQHF.

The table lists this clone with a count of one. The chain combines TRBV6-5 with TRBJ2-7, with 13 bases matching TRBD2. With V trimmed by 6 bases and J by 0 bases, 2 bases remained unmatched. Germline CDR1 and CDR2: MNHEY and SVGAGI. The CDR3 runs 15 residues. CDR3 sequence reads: CASRRTSGSSYEQYF. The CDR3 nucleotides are TGTGCCAGCAGAAGGACTAGCGGGAGCTCCTACGAGCAGTACTTC.

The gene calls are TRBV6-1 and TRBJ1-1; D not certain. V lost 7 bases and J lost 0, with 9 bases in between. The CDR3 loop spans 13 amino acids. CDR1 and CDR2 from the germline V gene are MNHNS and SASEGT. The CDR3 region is CASIPQMNTEAFF. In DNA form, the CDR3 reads TGTGCCAGCATTCCGCAGATGAACACTGAAGCTTTCTTT.

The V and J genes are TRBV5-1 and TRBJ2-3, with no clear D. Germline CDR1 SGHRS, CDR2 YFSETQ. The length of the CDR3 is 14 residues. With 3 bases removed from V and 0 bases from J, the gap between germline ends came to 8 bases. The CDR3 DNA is TGCGCCAGCAGCTCCACAGCTAGCACAGATACGCAGTATTTT. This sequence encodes CASSSTASTDTQYF. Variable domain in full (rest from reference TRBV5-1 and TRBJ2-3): KAGVTQTPRYLIKTRGQQVTLSCSPISGHRSVSWYQQTPGQGLQFLFEYFSETQRNKGNFPGRFSGRQFSNSRSEMNVSTLELGDSALYLCASSSTASTDTQYFGPGTRLTVL.

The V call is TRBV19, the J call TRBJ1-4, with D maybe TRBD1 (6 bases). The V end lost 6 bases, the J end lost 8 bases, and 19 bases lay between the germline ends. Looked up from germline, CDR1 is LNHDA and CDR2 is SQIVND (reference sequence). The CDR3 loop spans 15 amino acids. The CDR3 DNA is TGTGCCAGTAGCTCCTCGGGGGGCATAGGGGAAAAACTGTTTTTT. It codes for CASSSSGGIGEKLFF.

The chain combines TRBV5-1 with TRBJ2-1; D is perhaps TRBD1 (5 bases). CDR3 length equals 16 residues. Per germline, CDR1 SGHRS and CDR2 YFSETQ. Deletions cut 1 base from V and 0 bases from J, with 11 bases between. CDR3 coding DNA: TGCGCCAGCAGCTTGCAGGCAGGGCTCTCCTACAATGAGCAGTTCTTC. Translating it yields CASSLQAGLSYNEQFF.

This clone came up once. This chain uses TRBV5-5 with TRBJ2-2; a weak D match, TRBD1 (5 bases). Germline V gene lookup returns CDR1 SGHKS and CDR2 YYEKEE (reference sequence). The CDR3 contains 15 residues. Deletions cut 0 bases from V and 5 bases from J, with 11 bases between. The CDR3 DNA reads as TGTGCCAGCAGCTTGGGCCTGCAGGGAACCGGGGAGCTGTTTTTT. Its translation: CASSLGLQGTGELFF.

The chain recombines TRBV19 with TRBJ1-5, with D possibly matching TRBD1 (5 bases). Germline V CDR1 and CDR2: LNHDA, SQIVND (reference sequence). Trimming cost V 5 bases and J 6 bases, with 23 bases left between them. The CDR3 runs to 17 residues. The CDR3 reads CASSGSGALGRGQPQHF. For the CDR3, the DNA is TGTGCCAGTAGTGGGTCAGGAGCGTTGGGGCGCGGTCAGCCCCAGCATTTT.

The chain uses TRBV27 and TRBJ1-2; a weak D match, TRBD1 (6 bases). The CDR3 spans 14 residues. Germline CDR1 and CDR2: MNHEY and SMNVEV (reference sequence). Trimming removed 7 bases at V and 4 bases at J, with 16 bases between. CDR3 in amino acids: CASTKRAGAYGYTF. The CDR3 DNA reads TGTGCCAGCACCAAAAGGGCAGGGGCCTATGGCTACACCTTC.

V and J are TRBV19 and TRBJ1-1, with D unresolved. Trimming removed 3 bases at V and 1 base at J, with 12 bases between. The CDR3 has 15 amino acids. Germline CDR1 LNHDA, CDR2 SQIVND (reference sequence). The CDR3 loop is CASSMETTWNTEAFF. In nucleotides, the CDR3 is TGTGCCAGTAGTATGGAGACGACATGGAACACTGAAGCTTTCTTT.